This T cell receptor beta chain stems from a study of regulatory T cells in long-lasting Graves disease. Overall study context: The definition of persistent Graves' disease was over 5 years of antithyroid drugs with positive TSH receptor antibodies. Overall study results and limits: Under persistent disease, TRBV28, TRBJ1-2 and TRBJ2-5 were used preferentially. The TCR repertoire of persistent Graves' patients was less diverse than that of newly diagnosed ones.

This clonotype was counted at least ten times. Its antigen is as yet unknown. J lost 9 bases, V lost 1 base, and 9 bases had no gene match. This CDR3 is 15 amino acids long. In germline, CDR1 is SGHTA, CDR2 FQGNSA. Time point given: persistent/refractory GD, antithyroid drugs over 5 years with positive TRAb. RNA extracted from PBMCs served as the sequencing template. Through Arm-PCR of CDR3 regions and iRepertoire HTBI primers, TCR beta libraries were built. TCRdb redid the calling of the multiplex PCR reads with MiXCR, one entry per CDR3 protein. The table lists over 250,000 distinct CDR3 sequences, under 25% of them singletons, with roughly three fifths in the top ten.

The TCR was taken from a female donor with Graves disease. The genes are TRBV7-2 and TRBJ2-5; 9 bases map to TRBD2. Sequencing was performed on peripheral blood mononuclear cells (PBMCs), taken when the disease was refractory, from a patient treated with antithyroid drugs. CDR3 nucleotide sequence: TGTGCCAGCAGCTTAGGTGGAGGGGAGCGGGGGGCCCAGTACTTC. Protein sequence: CASSLGGGERGAQYF.